What follows are 6 T cell receptor beta chains derived from one specimen sequenced in a study of CD8+ T cells in alopecia areata. Treatment here: oral pan-JAK inhibitor, 5-10 mg twice daily. Following RNA extraction, reverse transcription yielded cDNA that acted as the sequencing template. Some clones are missing from TCRdb's copy, which holds only in-frame ones; the method was immunoSEQ multiplex PCR. The data show around 100,000 clones, around three fifths seen once. This specimen was CD8+ T cells sorted from blood, taken at week 24, from a patient treated with tofacitinib. These receptors came from a human donor with alopecia areata.

The V call is TRBV25-1, the J call TRBJ1-4, with TRBD1 identical over 8 bases. The ends lost 5 bases at V and 6 bases at J; junction bases unmatched: 5. This CDR3 is 14 amino acids long. Germline V CDR1 and CDR2: MGHDK, SYGVNS. CDR3 sequence (DNA): TGTGCCAGCAGTCCGGACAGGGACGATGAAAAACTGTTTTTT. This sequence encodes CASSPDRDDEKLFF.

CDR3 DNA sequence: TGTGCCAGCAGCGACGGACATGTTGGCTACACCTTC. It yields the protein CASSDGHVGYTF. The J gene is TRBJ1-2, the V gene TRBV9; tentative D call: TRBD1 (5 bases). The CDR3 has 12 residues. Trimming took 3 bases from V and 7 from J, leaving 10 bases between them. Germline V gene lookup returns CDR1 SGDLS and CDR2 YYNGEE.

The gene calls are TRBV9 and TRBJ2-1; 7 bases match TRBD1. This CDR3 comprises 16 residues. Germline CDR1 reads SGDLS; CDR2 reads YYNGEE. With V trimmed by 4 bases and J by 1 base, 8 bases remained unmatched. CDR3 amino acids: CASSLSTGASYNEQFF. In DNA, the CDR3 is TGTGCCAGCAGCCTCTCAACAGGGGCTTCCTACAATGAGCAGTTCTTC.

J is TRBJ2-2 and V is TRBV6-4; D is undetermined. CDR1 and CDR2 from the germline V gene are MRHNA and SNTAGT. Trimming removed 0 bases at V and 3 bases at J, with 2 bases between. The CDR3 spans 13 residues. In DNA, the CDR3 is TGTGCCAGCAGTGACTCCCACACCGGGGAGCTGTTTTTT. Translating gives CASSDSHTGELFF.

This clone has just a few counts. The CDR3 region is CASSVGGIGNSPLHF. The CDR3 DNA reads TGTGCCAGCAGCGTAGGCGGAATCGGTAATTCACCCCTCCACTTT. This chain links TRBV9 with TRBJ1-6; D is unresolved. This CDR3 has 15 amino acids. V lost 0 bases and J lost 6, with 10 bases in between. Germline CDR1 reads SGDLS; CDR2 reads YYNGEE.

This clone was seen once. The chain is built from TRBV10-3 and TRBJ2-5; D is unresolved. The ends were cut back, 5 bases at V and 7 bases at J, with 11 bases in the middle. The CDR3 length is 12 residues. Germline V lookup: CDR1 ENHRY, CDR2 SYGVKD. CDR3 sequence reads: CAISNPHVTQYF. CDR3 nucleotides: TGTGCCATCAGTAACCCTCATGTGACCCAGTACTTC.